Listed here are 8 T cell receptor beta chains from one sample, sequenced in a study of blood T cell repertoires in COVID-19. Data came from immunoSEQ multiplex PCR; TCRdb stores just in-frame clones and leaves some out. This sample has 150,000 or so clones, with 80% found just once. Input material: PBMCs or T cells enriched from blood (not recorded which). The receptors derive from a woman aged 55-70 years who had recovered from COVID-19.

This clone was observed once. The rearrangement uses TRBV30 and TRBJ2-2; TRBD1 is a possible D gene (6 bases). Between the trimmed V and J ends, which lost 0 bases and 5 bases, there was a span of 16 bases. CDR3 length: 16 residues. In germline, CDR1 is GTSNPN, CDR2 SVGIG (reference sequence). The CDR3 coding sequence is TGTGCCTGGAGTGTTAGTCCAGGGGCAAGGACCGGGGAGCTGTTTTTT. Protein: CAWSVSPGARTGELFF.

The chain couples TRBV2 to TRBJ2-7; TRBD1 is a possible D gene (6 bases). Germline CDR1 SNHLY, CDR2 FYNNEI. The CDR3 extends over 15 amino acids. V was clipped by 2 bases and J by 0 bases, with 11 bases between them. The CDR3 region has the DNA TGTGCCAGCAGTGAAAAGGGGGACACCTCCTACGAGCAGTACTTC. The encoded protein is CASSEKGDTSYEQYF.

There are a few counts of this clone. This chain uses TRBV7-2 with TRBJ2-3, with 9 bases fitting TRBD2. The junction had 8 bases not matched to a gene; V was cut back by 1 base and J by 3 bases. The CDR3 has 17 amino acids. Germline loops: CDR1 SGHTA, CDR2 FQGNSA. Here the CDR3 reads CASSLDPSGASTDTQYF. DNA for the CDR3: TGTGCCAGCAGCTTAGACCCTAGCGGGGCCTCGACAGATACGCAGTATTTT.

This clone was seen only once. The chain recombines TRBV18 with TRBJ1-1; TRBD1 aligns across 8 bases. Germline V gene lookup returns CDR1 KGHSH and CDR2 LQKENI. The CDR3 consists of 17 residues. V lost 3 bases to trimming and J lost 1 base; unmatched junction nucleotides: 10. The CDR3 loop reads CASSPYPRTGSNTEAFF. The CDR3 region has the DNA TGTGCCAGCTCACCTTACCCCCGGACAGGGTCGAACACTGAAGCTTTCTTT.

The chain uses TRBV20-1 and TRBJ1-1; weak D call: TRBD1 (5 bases). The CDR3 length is 11 residues. Trimming stripped 5 bases from V and 11 bases from J, with 15 bases between. Per the germline V gene, CDR1 is DFQATT and CDR2 is SNEGSKA (reference sequence). Here the CDR3 reads CSAQPGVEAFF. In DNA form, the CDR3 reads TGCAGTGCTCAACCGGGGGTGGAGGCTTTCTTT.

A few counts support this clone. The rearrangement uses TRBV6-5 and TRBJ2-3; D is perhaps TRBD1 (5 bases). CDR1 is MNHEY, CDR2 SVGAGI, per germline. The CDR3 totals 16 residues. Trimming stripped 0 bases from V and 0 bases from J, with 10 bases between. This chain's CDR3 is CASSYSPRVSTDTQYF. CDR3 coding DNA: TGTGCCAGCAGTTACTCTCCCAGGGTGAGCACAGATACGCAGTATTTT.

The chain recombines TRBV5-8 with TRBJ2-5; a possible D gene is TRBD1 (5 bases). The CDR3 contains 10 residues. The germline V gene encodes CDR1 SGHTS and CDR2 YDEGEE. The CDR3 DNA reads TGTGACCGACAGCAAGAGACCCAGTACTTC. Protein: CDRQQETQYF.

The chain carries TRBV7-2 and TRBJ2-5; D is undetermined. The V gene's germline CDR1 is SGHTA and CDR2 FQGNSA. Trimming took off 4 bases at V and 1 base at J, with 10 bases between the two ends. This CDR3 has 14 residues. In DNA, the CDR3 is TGTGCCAGCAGCTCCCGGAGATTCCAAGAGACCCAGTACTTC. Translating it yields CASSSRRFQETQYF.